The sequence of this T cell receptor (beta chain) was determined in a study of blood T cells in healthy people across ages. Study-wide findings and caveats: Percentage of naive T cells showed a strong correlation with TCR beta diversity. Among T cells, TCR beta diversity per million cells dropped roughly linearly as age rose.

A second PCR of about 7 to 12 cycles used a sample-barcoded 5' primer and a J-beta primer mix. TCRdb reprocessed the 5' RACE reads via MiXCR and lists one record per CDR3 protein. The sample holds 1.5 million to 1.8 million distinct CDR3 sequences, approximately 39% seen once. This CDR3 is 14 amino acids long. The V gene's germline CDR1 is MNHEY and CDR2 SMNVEV (reference sequence). It was ten milliliters of peripheral blood that were drawn from each donor. The study isolated at least 7 million PBMCs from each sample. As to this clonotype: Antigen: not known. A single base separates this from a much larger clone, so it may be a read error.

Sequenced material: blood. The gene calls are TRBV27 and TRBJ1-2, with D possibly TRBD1 on 6 matching bases. The source is a woman under 30 in good health. Here the CDR3 DNA reads TGTGCCAGCAGTCTACAGGGTGGGAACTATGGCCACACCTTC. Protein product: CASSLQGGNYGHTF.